This TCR beta chain was recovered during a study of OX40 agonist ivuxolimab in advanced cancers. The CDR3 extends over 15 amino acids. V was shortened by 3 bases and J by 1 base, with 12 bases between the two germline ends. The germline gives CDR1 SGHNT, CDR2 YYREEE (reference sequence). Sequencing was performed with immunoSEQ multiplex PCR; in TCRdb, only in-frame clones are kept and a portion is missing. The sample yields 85,000 or so clones, approximately 83% seen once. The rearrangement links TRBV5-4 to TRBJ2-3; D perhaps matches TRBD2 (6 bases). Here the sequenced sample was CD4+ or CD8+ T cells sorted from blood, taken in a trial of the OX40 agonist ivuxolimab. This receptor was obtained from an adult with an advanced solid tumor such as melanoma, head and neck, liver or kidney cancer. CDR3 in amino acids: CASSSGGVGTDTQYF. The CDR3 DNA is TGTGCCAGCAGCTCCGGCGGGGTGGGCACAGATACGCAGTATTTT.